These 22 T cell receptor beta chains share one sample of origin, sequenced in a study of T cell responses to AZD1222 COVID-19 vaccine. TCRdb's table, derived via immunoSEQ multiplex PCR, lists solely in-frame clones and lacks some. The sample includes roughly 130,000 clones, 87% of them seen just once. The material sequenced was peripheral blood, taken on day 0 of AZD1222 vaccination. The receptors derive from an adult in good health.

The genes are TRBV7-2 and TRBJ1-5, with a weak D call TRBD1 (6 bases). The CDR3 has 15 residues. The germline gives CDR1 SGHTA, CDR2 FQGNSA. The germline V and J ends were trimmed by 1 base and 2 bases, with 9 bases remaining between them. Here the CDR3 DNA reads TGTGCCAGCAGCTTAGGGGGGCGCCGCAATCAGCCCCAGCATTTT. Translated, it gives CASSLGGRRNQPQHF.

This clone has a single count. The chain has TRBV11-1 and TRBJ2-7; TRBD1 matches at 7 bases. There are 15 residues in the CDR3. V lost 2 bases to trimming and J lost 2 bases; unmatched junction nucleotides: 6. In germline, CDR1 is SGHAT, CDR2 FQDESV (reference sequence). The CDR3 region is CASSLLGQLPYEQYF. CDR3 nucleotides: TGTGCCAGCAGCTTATTGGGACAGCTACCCTACGAGCAGTACTTC. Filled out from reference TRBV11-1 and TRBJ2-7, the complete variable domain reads EAEVAQSPRYKITEKSQAVAFWCDPISGHATLYWYRQILGQGPELLVQFQDESVVDDSQLPKDRFSAERLKGVDSTLKIQPAELGDSAMYLCASSLLGQLPYEQYFGPGTRLTVT.

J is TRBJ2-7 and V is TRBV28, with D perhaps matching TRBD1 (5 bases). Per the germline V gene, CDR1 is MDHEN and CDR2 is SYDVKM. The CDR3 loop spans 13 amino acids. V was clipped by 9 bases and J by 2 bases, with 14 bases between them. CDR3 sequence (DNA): TGTGCCAGTTCCAGGGAATCTCCCTACGAGCAGTACTTC. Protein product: CASSRESPYEQYF.

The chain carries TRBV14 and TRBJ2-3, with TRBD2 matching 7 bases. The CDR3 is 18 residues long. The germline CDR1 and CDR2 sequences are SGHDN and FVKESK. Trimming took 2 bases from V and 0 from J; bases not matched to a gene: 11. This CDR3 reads CASSQPSLAGVSTDTQYF. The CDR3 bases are TGTGCCAGCAGCCAACCGTCTTTGGCGGGGGTTAGCACAGATACGCAGTATTTT.

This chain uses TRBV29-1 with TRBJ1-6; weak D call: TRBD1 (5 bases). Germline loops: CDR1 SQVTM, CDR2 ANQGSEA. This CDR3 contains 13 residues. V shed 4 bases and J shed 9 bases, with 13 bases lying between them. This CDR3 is CSVAIGAGSPLHF. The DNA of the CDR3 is TGCAGCGTTGCGATAGGGGCGGGTTCACCCCTCCACTTT. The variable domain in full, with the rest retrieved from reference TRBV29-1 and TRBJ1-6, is SAVISQKPSRDICQRGTSLTIQCQVDSQVTMMFWYRQQPGQSLTLIATANQGSEATYESGFVIDKFPISRPNLTFSTLTVSNMSPEDSSIYLCSVAIGAGSPLHFGNGTRLTVT.

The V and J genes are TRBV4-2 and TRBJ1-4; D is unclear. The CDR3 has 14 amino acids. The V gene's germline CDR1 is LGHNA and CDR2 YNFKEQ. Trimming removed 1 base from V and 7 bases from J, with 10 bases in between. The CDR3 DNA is TGTGCCAGCAGCCAAGGGACCGAGGGTGAAAAACTGTTTTTT. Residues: CASSQGTEGEKLFF.

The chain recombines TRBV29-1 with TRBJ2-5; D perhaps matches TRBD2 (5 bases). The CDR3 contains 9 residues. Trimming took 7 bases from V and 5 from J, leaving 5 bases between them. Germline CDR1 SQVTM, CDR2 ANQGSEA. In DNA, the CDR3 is TGCAGCGCGGGGGAGACCCAGTACTTC. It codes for CSAGETQYF.

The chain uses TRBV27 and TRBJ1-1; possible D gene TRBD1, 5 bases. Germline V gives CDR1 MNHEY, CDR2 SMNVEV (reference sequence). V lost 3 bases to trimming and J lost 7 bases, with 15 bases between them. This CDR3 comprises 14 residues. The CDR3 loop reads CASSFAGQNREAFF. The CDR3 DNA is TGTGCCAGCAGTTTTGCAGGGCAAAACCGTGAAGCTTTCTTT.

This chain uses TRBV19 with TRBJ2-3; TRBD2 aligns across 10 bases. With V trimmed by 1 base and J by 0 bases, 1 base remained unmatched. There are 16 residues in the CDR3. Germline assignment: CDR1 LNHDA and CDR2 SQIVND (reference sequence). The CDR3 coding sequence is TGTGCCAGTAGTATAGGGGGACTAGCGAGCACAGATACGCAGTATTTT. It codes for CASSIGGLASTDTQYF. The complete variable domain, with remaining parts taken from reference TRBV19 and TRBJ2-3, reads DGGITQSPKYLFRKEGQNVTLSCEQNLNHDAMYWYRQDPGQGLRLIYYSQIVNDFQKGDIAEGYSVSREKKESFPLTVTSAQKNPTAFYLCASSIGGLASTDTQYFGPGTRLTVL.

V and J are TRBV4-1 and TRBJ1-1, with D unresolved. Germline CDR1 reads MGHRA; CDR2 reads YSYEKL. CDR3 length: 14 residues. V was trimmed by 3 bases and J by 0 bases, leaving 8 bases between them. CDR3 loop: CASSQVDLNTEAFF. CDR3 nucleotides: TGCGCCAGCAGCCAGGTGGACCTGAACACTGAAGCTTTCTTT.

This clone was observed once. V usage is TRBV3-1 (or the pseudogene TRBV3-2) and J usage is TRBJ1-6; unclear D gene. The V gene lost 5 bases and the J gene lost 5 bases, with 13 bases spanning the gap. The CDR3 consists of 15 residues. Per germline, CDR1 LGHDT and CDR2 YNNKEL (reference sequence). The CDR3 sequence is CASSTTLGNNSPLHF. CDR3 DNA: TGTGCCAGCAGCACGACGTTGGGGAATAATTCACCCCTCCACTTT.

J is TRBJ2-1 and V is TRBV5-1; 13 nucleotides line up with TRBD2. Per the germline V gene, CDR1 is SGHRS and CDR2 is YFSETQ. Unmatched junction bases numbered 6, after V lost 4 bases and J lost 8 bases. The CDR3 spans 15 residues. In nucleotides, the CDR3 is TGCGCCAGCAGCGCTCTGGGACTAGCGGGGCATGAGCAGTTCTTC. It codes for CASSALGLAGHEQFF.

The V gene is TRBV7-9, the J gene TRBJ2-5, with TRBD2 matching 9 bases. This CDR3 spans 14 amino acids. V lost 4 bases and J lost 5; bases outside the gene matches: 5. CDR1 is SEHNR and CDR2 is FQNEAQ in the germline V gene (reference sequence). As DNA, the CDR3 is TGTGCCAGCAGCTACAAAGGACTAGCGGAGACCCAGTACTTC. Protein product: CASSYKGLAETQYF. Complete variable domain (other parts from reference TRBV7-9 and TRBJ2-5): DTGVSQNPRHKITKRGQNVTFRCDPISEHNRLYWYRQTLGQGPEFLTYFQNEAQLEKSRLLSDRFSAERPKGSFSTLEIQRTEQGDSAMYLCASSYKGLAETQYFGPGTRLLVL.

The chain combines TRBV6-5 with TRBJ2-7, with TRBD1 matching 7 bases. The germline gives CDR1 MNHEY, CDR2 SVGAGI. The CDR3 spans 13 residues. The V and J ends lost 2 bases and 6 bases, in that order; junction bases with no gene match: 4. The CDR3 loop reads CASSYDRDAEQYF. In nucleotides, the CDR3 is TGTGCCAGCAGTTACGACAGGGATGCCGAGCAGTACTTC.

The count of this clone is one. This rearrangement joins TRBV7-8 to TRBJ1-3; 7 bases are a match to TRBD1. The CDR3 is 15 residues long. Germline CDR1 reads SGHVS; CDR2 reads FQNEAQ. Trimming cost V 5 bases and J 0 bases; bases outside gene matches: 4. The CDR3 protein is CASSQDRISGNTIYF. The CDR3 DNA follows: TGTGCCAGCAGCCAGGACAGGATCTCTGGAAACACCATATATTTT.

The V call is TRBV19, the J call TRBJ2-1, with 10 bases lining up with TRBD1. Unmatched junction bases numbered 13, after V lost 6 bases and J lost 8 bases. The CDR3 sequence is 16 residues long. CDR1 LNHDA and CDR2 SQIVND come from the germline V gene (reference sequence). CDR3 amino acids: CASRNEPGQGLYEQFF. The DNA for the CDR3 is TGTGCCAGTAGGAATGAACCGGGACAGGGGTTGTATGAGCAGTTCTTC.

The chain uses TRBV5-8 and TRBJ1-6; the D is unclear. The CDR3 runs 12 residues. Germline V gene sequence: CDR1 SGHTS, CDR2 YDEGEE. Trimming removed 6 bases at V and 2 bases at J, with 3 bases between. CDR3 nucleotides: TGTGCCAGCATCCCCTATAATTCACCCCTCCACTTT. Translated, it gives CASIPYNSPLHF.

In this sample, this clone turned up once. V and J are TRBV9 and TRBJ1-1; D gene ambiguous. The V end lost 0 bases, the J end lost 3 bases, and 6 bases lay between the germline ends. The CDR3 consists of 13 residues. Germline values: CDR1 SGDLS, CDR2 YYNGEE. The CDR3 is CASSVESHTEAFF. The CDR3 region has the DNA TGTGCCAGCAGCGTAGAATCGCACACTGAAGCTTTCTTT.

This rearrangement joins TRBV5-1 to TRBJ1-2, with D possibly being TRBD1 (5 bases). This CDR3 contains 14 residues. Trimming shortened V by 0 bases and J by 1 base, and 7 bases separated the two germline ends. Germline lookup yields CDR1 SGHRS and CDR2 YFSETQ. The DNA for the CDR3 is TGCGCCAGCAGCTTGGGGGGGTATAACTATGGCTACACCTTC. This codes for CASSLGGYNYGYTF. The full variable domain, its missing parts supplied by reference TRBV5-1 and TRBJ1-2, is KAGVTQTPRYLIKTRGQQVTLSCSPISGHRSVSWYQQTPGQGLQFLFEYFSETQRNKGNFPGRFSGRQFSNSRSEMNVSTLELGDSALYLCASSLGGYNYGYTFGSGTRLTVV.

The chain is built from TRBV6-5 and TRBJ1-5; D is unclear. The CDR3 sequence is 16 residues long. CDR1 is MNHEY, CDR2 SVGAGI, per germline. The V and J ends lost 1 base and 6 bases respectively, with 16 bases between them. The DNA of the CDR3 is TGTGCCAGCAGTTACTTTCCGCCCTCAGCCGCTCAGCCCCAGCATTTT. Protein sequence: CASSYFPPSAAQPQHF.

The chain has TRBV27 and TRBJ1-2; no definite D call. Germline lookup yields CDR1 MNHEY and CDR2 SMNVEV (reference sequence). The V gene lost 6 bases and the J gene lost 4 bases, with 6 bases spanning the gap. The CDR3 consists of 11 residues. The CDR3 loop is CASRSLYGYTF. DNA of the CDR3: TGTGCCAGCAGGTCTCTCTATGGCTACACCTTC.

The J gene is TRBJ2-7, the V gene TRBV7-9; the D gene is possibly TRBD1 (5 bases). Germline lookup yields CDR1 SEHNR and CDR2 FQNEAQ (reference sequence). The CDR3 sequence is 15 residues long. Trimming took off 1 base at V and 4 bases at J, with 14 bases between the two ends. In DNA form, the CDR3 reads TGTGCCAGCAGCTTAGTGAAGGGGTCTTCATACGAGCAGTACTTC. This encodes CASSLVKGSSYEQYF.